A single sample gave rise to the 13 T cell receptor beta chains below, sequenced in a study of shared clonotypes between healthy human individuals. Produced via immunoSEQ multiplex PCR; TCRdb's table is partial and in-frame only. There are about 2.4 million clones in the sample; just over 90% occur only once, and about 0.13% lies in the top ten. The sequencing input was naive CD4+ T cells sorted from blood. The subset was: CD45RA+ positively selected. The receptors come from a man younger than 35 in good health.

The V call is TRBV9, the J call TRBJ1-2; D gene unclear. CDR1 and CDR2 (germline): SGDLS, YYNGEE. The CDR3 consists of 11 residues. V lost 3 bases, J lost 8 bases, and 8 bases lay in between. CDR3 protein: CASSAQGGYTF. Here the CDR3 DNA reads TGTGCCAGCAGCGCGCAAGGGGGCTACACCTTC.

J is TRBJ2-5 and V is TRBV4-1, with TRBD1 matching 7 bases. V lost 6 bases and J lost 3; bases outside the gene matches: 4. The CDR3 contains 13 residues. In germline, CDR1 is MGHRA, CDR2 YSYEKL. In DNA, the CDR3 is TGCGCCAGCAGATGGCAGGGGGAAGAGACCCAGTACTTC. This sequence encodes CASRWQGEETQYF.

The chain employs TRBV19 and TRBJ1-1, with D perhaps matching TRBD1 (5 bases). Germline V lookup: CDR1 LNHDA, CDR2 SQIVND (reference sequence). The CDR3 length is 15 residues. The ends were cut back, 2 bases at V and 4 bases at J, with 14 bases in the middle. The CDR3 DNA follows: TGTGCCAGTAGTATATTGGGACGGAGCCTCACTGAAGCTTTCTTT. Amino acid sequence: CASSILGRSLTEAFF.

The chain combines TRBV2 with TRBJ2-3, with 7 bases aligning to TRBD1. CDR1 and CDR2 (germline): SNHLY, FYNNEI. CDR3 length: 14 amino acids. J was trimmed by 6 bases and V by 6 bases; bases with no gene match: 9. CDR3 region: CASRRSGGLDTQYF. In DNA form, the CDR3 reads TGTGCCAGCAGGCGGTCAGGGGGTTTGGATACGCAGTATTTT. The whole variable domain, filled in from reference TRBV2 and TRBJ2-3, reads EPEVTQTPSHQVTQMGQEVILRCVPISNHLYFYWYRQILGQKVEFLVSFYNNEISEKSEIFDDQFSVERPDGSNFTLKIRSTKLEDSAMYFCASRRSGGLDTQYFGPGTRLTVL.

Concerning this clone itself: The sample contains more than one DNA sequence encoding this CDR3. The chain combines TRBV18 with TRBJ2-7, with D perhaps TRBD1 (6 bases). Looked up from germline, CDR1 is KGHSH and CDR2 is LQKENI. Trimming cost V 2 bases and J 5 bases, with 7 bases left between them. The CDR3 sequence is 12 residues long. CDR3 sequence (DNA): TGTGCCAGCTCACCAAAGGGGGACGAGCAGTACTTC. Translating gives CASSPKGDEQYF.

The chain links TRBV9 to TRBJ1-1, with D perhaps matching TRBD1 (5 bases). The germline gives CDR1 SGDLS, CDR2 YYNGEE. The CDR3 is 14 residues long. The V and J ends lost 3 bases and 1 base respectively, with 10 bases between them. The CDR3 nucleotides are TGTGCCAGCAGCGCGACAGCTCAGAACACTGAAGCTTTCTTT. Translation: CASSATAQNTEAFF.

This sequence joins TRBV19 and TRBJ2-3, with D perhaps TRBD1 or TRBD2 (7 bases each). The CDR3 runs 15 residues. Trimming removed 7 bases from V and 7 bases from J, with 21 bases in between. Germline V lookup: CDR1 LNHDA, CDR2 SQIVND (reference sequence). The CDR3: CASTPRGTNPYTQYF. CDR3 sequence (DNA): TGTGCCAGTACTCCCAGGGGGACTAACCCTTATACGCAGTATTTT.

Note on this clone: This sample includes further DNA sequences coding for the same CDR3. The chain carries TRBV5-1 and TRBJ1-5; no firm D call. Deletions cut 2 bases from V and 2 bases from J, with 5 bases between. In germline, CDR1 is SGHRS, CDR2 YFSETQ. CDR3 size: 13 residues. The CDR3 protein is CASSLTGNQPQHF. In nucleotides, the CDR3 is TGCGCCAGCAGCTTAACAGGCAATCAGCCCCAGCATTTT.

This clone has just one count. The CDR3 nucleotides read TGTGCCAGCAGCCAAGGGTGGCGGGAGGAACACACAGATACGCAGTATTTT. Translating it yields CASSQGWREEHTDTQYF. The chain carries TRBV14 and TRBJ2-3, with 8 bases matching TRBD2. The CDR3 contains 17 residues. Germline V lookup: CDR1 SGHDN, CDR2 FVKESK. Losses at the gene ends were 1 base for V and 2 bases for J; bases not matched to a gene: 8.

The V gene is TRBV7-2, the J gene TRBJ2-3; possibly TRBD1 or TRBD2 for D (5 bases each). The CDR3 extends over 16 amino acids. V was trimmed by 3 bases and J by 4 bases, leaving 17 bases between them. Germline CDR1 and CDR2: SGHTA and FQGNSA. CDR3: CASSLSRDLGADTQYF. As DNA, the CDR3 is TGTGCCAGCAGCTTGAGCCGGGACCTGGGCGCAGATACGCAGTATTTT. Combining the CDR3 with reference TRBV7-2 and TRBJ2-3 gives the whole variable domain GAGVSQSPSNKVTEKGKDVELRCDPISGHTALYWYRQSLGQGLEFLIYFQGNSAPDKSGLPSDRFSAERTGGSVSTLTIQRTQQEDSAVYLCASSLSRDLGADTQYFGPGTRLTVL.

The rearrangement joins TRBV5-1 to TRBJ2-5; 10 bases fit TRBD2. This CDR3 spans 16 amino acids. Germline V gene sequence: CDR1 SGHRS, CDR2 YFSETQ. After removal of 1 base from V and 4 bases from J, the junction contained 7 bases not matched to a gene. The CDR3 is CASSLSASGRGETQYF. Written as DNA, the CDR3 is TGCGCCAGCAGCTTGTCGGCTAGCGGGAGAGGAGAGACCCAGTACTTC.

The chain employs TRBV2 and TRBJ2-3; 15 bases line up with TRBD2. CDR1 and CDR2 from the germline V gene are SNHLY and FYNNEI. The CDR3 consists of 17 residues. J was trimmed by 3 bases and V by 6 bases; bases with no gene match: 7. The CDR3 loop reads CASSPSGTSGRTDTQYF. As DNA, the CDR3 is TGTGCCAGCAGCCCTTCCGGGACTAGCGGGAGGACAGATACGCAGTATTTT.

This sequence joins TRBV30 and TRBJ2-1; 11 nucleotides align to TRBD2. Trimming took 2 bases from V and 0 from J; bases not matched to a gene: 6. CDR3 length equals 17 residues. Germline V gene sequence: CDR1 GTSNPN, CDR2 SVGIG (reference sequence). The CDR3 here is CAWSLRTSGLSYNEQFF. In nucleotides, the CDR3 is TGTGCCTGGAGTCTAAGGACTAGCGGGCTCTCCTACAATGAGCAGTTCTTC.